These 32 T cell receptor beta chains share one sample of origin, sequenced in a study of blood T cells in healthy people across ages. For the second PCR, which ran for about 6 to 11 cycles, a sample-barcoded 5' primer and a J-beta primer mix were used. From the 5' RACE reads, TCRdb called clonotypes with MiXCR, one entry per CDR3 protein. The table records some 1,800,000 distinct CDR3 sequences, about 39% of them present only once. The sequencing sample was made of blood. The source of these receptors is a human donor in good health.

On this clonotype: Germline and junction disagree at one end, which may indicate a read error. The V gene is TRBV7-3, the J gene TRBJ2-6, with 12 bases aligning to TRBD2. Germline V gene sequence: CDR1 SGHTA, CDR2 FQGTGA. The CDR3 consists of 18 residues. The DNA for the CDR3 is TGTGCCAGCAGCCCCCTGACTAGCGGGAGCTCTGGGGCCAACATCCTGACTTTC. This translates into CASSPLTSGSSGANILTF.

This clonotype was detected only once. The V gene is TRBV7-8, the J gene TRBJ2-3; D is possibly TRBD1 (6 bases). The CDR3 spans 17 residues. Germline values: CDR1 SGHVS, CDR2 FQNEAQ. Trimming pared 2 bases from V and 2 bases from J, leaving 17 bases between. CDR3 protein: CASSLSQGGGNTDTQYF. As DNA, the CDR3 is TGTGCCAGCAGCTTAAGTCAAGGGGGTGGGAACACAGATACGCAGTATTTT.

This clonotype was seen only a few times. This chain joins TRBV5-5 and TRBJ2-7; 8 bases are shared with TRBD1. Germline CDR1 is SGHKS and CDR2 is YYEKEE (reference sequence). CDR3 size: 15 residues. Germline trimming cut 5 bases from V and 3 bases from J; bases unmatched to any gene: 10. Here the CDR3 DNA reads TGTGCCAGCAGTTCTCAGGGGGCTCAGATCTACGAGCAGTACTTC. This sequence encodes CASSSQGAQIYEQYF.

This clonotype was picked up a small number of times. This chain joins TRBV25-1 and TRBJ1-2; no firm D call. The CDR3 totals 13 residues. Germline V gives CDR1 MGHDK, CDR2 SYGVNS. Between the trimmed V and J ends, which lost 2 bases and 4 bases, there was a span of 8 bases. The CDR3 DNA reads TGTGCCAGCAGTGAACCTGAACTCTATGGCTACACCTTC. Protein product: CASSEPELYGYTF.

The chain couples TRBV4-2 to TRBJ1-2; no definite D call. Looked up from germline, CDR1 is LGHNA and CDR2 is YNFKEQ. The CDR3 contains 14 residues. The V end was cut by 0 bases, the J end by 4 bases, with 9 bases between. The CDR3 is CASSQDRQIYGYTF. CDR3 sequence (DNA): TGTGCCAGCAGCCAAGATAGGCAGATCTATGGCTACACCTTC.

V is TRBV7-6 and J is TRBJ2-5, with 9 bases identical to TRBD1. This CDR3 contains 14 residues. J gave up 2 bases and V 5 bases, and 3 bases lay outside the gene matches. The V gene's germline CDR1 is SGHVS and CDR2 FNYEAQ. CDR3 residues: CASSQQGAQETQYF. DNA for the CDR3: TGTGCCAGCAGCCAACAGGGGGCGCAAGAGACCCAGTACTTC.

The rearrangement joins TRBV6-2 or TRBV6-3 to TRBJ2-1; D not resolved. V lost 7 bases and J 4 bases, leaving 17 bases between the germline ends. The V gene's germline CDR1 is MNHEY and CDR2 SVGEGT. The CDR3 extends over 15 amino acids. DNA for the CDR3: TGTGCCAGCACACTCCGGGCCATTCGGTACAATGAGCAGTTCTTC. This codes for CASTLRAIRYNEQFF.

This clonotype was counted between two and nine times. CDR3 loop: CASRYQGWREQYF. The CDR3 coding sequence is TGTGCCAGCAGATATCAGGGGTGGAGGGAGCAGTACTTC. J is TRBJ2-5 and V is TRBV6-6, with D perhaps given as TRBD1 or TRBD2 (6 bases each). This CDR3 has 13 amino acids. Trimming shortened V by 6 bases and J by 11 bases, and 19 bases separated the two germline ends. The germline gives CDR1 MNHNY, CDR2 SVGAGI (reference sequence).

This chain uses TRBV6-5 with TRBJ1-6; D is possibly TRBD1 (6 bases). This CDR3 contains 14 residues. Deletions cut 4 bases from V and 7 bases from J, with 11 bases between. Germline V gene sequence: CDR1 MNHEY, CDR2 SVGAGI. Here the CDR3 DNA reads TGTGCCAGCAGTTCGGGGGCAGACAATTCACCCCTCCACTTT. Translation gives CASSSGADNSPLHF.

This clonotype was seen a handful of times. The J gene is TRBJ2-7, the V gene TRBV9, with TRBD2 identical over 8 bases. The CDR3 runs 16 residues. Losses at the gene ends were 4 bases for V and 6 bases for J; bases not matched to a gene: 15. CDR1 is SGDLS and CDR2 is YYNGEE in the germline V gene. CDR3 sequence reads: CASSHDQSGTSREQYF. The CDR3 coding sequence is TGTGCCAGCAGCCACGACCAATCCGGGACTAGTCGCGAGCAGTACTTC.

With regard to this clonotype: A much larger clonotype is one base distant, so this may be a read error. The V gene is TRBV11-2, the J gene TRBJ2-5; 10 positions agree with TRBD2. The CDR3 runs to 16 residues. J was trimmed by 11 bases and V by 3 bases; bases with no gene match: 15. Germline V gene data show CDR1 as SGHAT and CDR2 as FQNNGV. Here the CDR3 DNA reads TGTGCCAGCAGCTTTAGCGGGGGGTACTCCTACAATGAGCAGTACTTC. Its translation: CASSFSGGYSYNEQYF.

The rearrangement uses TRBV5-1 and TRBJ2-3; 9 bases align to TRBD2. The CDR3 consists of 16 residues. CDR1 is SGHRS and CDR2 is YFSETQ in the germline V gene. Trimming took 3 bases from V and 7 from J; bases not matched to a gene: 12. The CDR3 nucleotides are TGCGCCAGCAGCTGGCGAGCGGGGGGCGAGATTAATACGCAGTATTTT. Amino acids: CASSWRAGGEINTQYF.

The table lists this clonotype with a few counts. This chain links TRBV29-1 with TRBJ1-4; D uncertain. Per germline, CDR1 SQVTM and CDR2 ANQGSEA. The V end lost 5 bases, the J end lost 8 bases, and 18 bases lay between the germline ends. The CDR3 spans 14 residues. CDR3 amino acids: CSVSGAGSFEKLFF. DNA of the CDR3: TGCAGCGTTTCAGGAGCGGGGTCGTTCGAAAAACTGTTTTTT.

This clonotype was counted a few times. The J gene is TRBJ1-5, the V gene TRBV6-1; tentative D call: TRBD1 (5 bases). Germline loops: CDR1 MNHNS, CDR2 SASEGT. The V gene lost 6 bases and the J gene lost 4 bases, with 22 bases spanning the gap. This CDR3 contains 17 residues. CDR3: CASSPRMGTTGNQPQHF. DNA for the CDR3: TGTGCCAGCAGCCCACGGATGGGGACTACGGGAAATCAGCCCCAGCATTTT.

This clonotype came up a few times. This chain uses TRBV9 with TRBJ2-3; unclear D gene. CDR1 and CDR2 from the germline V gene are SGDLS and YYNGEE. The CDR3 consists of 14 residues. The germline V and J ends were trimmed by 2 bases and 4 bases, with 11 bases remaining between them. The CDR3 coding sequence is TGTGCCAGCAGCGTCGTATTGGCCGCAGATACGCAGTATTTT. It translates to CASSVVLAADTQYF.

This clonotype was found a few times. This chain links TRBV4-1 with TRBJ2-1; 7 bases map to TRBD1. CDR1 MGHRA and CDR2 YSYEKL come from the germline V gene. V lost 4 bases to trimming and J lost 6 bases; unmatched junction nucleotides: 12. The CDR3 sequence is 16 residues long. CDR3 sequence reads: CASSPVHPDRFNEQFF. CDR3 in DNA: TGCGCCAGCAGCCCGGTGCATCCGGACAGGTTCAATGAGCAGTTCTTC.

Remarks on this clonotype: A much larger clone lies one base from this, so it may be a read error. V gene TRBV4-1 combines with J gene TRBJ2-5; 7 nucleotides align to TRBD2. CDR1 is MGHRA, CDR2 YSYEKL, per germline. The CDR3 extends over 14 amino acids. V was pared by 3 bases and J by 6 bases, with 7 bases of the junction left unmatched. CDR3 nucleotides: TGCGCCAGCAGCCATGTAGACGGGGGGAAGACCCAGTACTTC. Its protein product is CASSHVDGGKTQYF.

Only a few counts were recorded for this clonotype. This chain joins TRBV10-3 and TRBJ1-2, with 7 bases that match TRBD1. V gave up 7 bases and J gave up 3 bases; unmatched junction bases: 11. Per the germline V gene, CDR1 is ENHRY and CDR2 is SYGVKD. There are 15 residues in the CDR3. CDR3: CAITPTGVADYGYTF. As DNA, the CDR3 is TGTGCCATCACCCCAACAGGGGTGGCAGACTATGGCTACACCTTC.

This clonotype was detected only a few times. The J gene is TRBJ2-1, the V gene TRBV20-1; no clear D gene. The CDR3 runs to 13 residues. V lost 6 bases, J lost 3 bases, and 12 bases lay in between. From germline, CDR1 is DFQATT and CDR2 SNEGSKA (reference sequence). CDR3 protein: CSALAAIYNEQFF. The CDR3 DNA reads as TGCAGTGCCCTTGCCGCCATCTACAATGAGCAGTTCTTC.

The chain employs TRBV7-4 and TRBJ2-1; 7 positions agree with TRBD2. Germline lookup yields CDR1 SGHVT and CDR2 SQSDAQ. The CDR3 is made up of 17 amino acids. The V gene end was trimmed by 4 bases and the J gene end by 8 bases; junction bases not matched to a gene: 17. The CDR3 spells CASSSPRQGGTYDEQFF. In DNA, the CDR3 is TGTGCCAGCAGCTCTCCTCGGCAGGGAGGGACGTACGATGAGCAGTTCTTC.

This clonotype was counted a few times. The rearrangement links TRBV4-3 to TRBJ2-3, with 8 bases that match TRBD2. The J segment lost 4 bases and the V segment lost 0 bases, leaving 9 bases of the junction unmatched. Germline V CDR1 and CDR2: LGHNA, YSLEER. This CDR3 comprises 17 residues. CDR3 coding DNA: TGCGCCAGCAGCCAAGATCGCAAGCGGGGGATAGCAGATACGCAGTATTTT. Its translation is CASSQDRKRGIADTQYF.

The rearrangement joins TRBV4-3 to TRBJ2-3; a possible D gene is TRBD2 (6 bases). The V end lost 4 bases, the J end lost 0 bases, and 17 bases lay between the germline ends. The CDR3 loop spans 17 amino acids. Germline-derived CDR1 and CDR2 are LGHNA and YSLEER. CDR3 sequence reads: CASSLTPGTPSTDTQYF. The CDR3 nucleotides are TGCGCCAGCAGCCTCACCCCCGGGACTCCTAGCACAGATACGCAGTATTTT.

Worth noting for this clonotype: Compared with germline, one end of the junction differs, possibly owing to a read error. This sequence joins TRBV20-1 and TRBJ1-5, with D unclear. This CDR3 has 13 residues. CDR1 is DFQATT and CDR2 is SNEGSKA in the germline V gene (reference sequence). CDR3 loop: CSASGDYNQPQHF. In nucleotides, the CDR3 is TGCAGCGCTAGCGGGGATTACAATCAGCCCCAGCATTTT.

Only a few counts were recorded for this clonotype. This chain joins TRBV3-1 and TRBJ2-7; TRBD1 aligns across 10 bases. Germline-derived CDR1 and CDR2 are LGHDT and YNNKEL (reference sequence). V lost 3 bases and J lost 2; bases outside the gene matches: 7. This CDR3 comprises 16 residues. CDR3 amino acids: CASSQVGTGVPYEQYF. The CDR3 coding sequence is TGTGCCAGCAGCCAGGTTGGGACAGGGGTGCCCTACGAGCAGTACTTC.

The chain combines TRBV6-5 with TRBJ2-7; TRBD2 aligns across 7 bases. V lost 6 bases, J lost 0 bases, and 8 bases stayed unmatched. The length of the CDR3 is 15 residues. Germline V gene data show CDR1 as MNHEY and CDR2 as SVGAGI. The CDR3 spells CASRLWGGSSYEQYF. CDR3 DNA sequence: TGTGCCAGCAGGCTCTGGGGAGGGTCCTCCTACGAGCAGTACTTC.

The CDR3, as DNA: TGTGCCAGCAGCCAAGACCGGGCAGGGGGCTCGCAGCCCCAGCATTTT. Translation gives CASSQDRAGGSQPQHF. This chain connects TRBV4-2 to TRBJ1-5, with 8 positions matching TRBD1. This CDR3 has 16 amino acids. The junction had 8 bases not matched to a gene; V was cut back by 0 bases and J by 7 bases. The germline V gene has CDR1 LGHNA and CDR2 YNFKEQ.

In its sample, this clonotype was seen many times. At one end the junction does not follow the germline gene, possibly because of a read error. The J gene is TRBJ1-1, the V gene TRBV5-1; weak D call: TRBD1 (6 bases). CDR1 is SGHRS and CDR2 is YFSETQ in the germline V gene. The CDR3 has 14 amino acids. CDR3 region: CASSLGRGNTEAFF. The CDR3, as DNA: TGTGCCAGCAGCTTAGGCAGGGGGAACACTGAAGCTTTCTTT.

The chain links TRBV2 to TRBJ1-2; 9 nucleotides match TRBD1. The germline V gene has CDR1 SNHLY and CDR2 FYNNEI. The CDR3 sequence is 16 residues long. With V trimmed by 6 bases and J by 2 bases, 10 bases remained unmatched. The DNA of the CDR3 is TGTGCCAGCAGCCTACAAACAGGGGGCACGAACTATGGCTACACCTTC. Residues: CASSLQTGGTNYGYTF.

This chain links TRBV5-1 with TRBJ2-7; no definite D call. V gave up 0 bases and J gave up 4 bases, with 11 bases separating them. Germline V gives CDR1 SGHRS, CDR2 YFSETQ. The length of the CDR3 is 14 residues. The CDR3 loop reads CASSLEPRNYEQYF. The CDR3 nucleotides read TGCGCCAGCAGCTTGGAGCCCAGAAATTACGAGCAGTACTTC. Complete variable domain (other parts from reference TRBV5-1 and TRBJ2-7): KAGVTQTPRYLIKTRGQQVTLSCSPISGHRSVSWYQQTPGQGLQFLFEYFSETQRNKGNFPGRFSGRQFSNSRSEMNVSTLELGDSALYLCASSLEPRNYEQYFGPGTRLTVT.

The chain couples TRBV24-1 to TRBJ2-4; 8 bases match TRBD1. The J call could be wrong; TRBJ2-7 is a better fit for the DNA end. The CDR3 sequence is 13 residues long. Germline CDR1 is KGHDR and CDR2 is SFDVKD. The CDR3 here is CATRGQAVHEQYF. DNA of the CDR3: TGTGCCACCAGGGGACAGGCTGTCCACGAGCAGTACTTC.

This clonotype was recorded a few times. The chain carries TRBV19 and TRBJ1-2, with D perhaps matching TRBD1 (6 bases). The CDR3 has 14 residues. V was pared by 3 bases and J by 6 bases, with 14 bases between. The V gene's germline CDR1 is LNHDA and CDR2 SQIVND (reference sequence). CDR3 DNA sequence: TGTGCCAGTAGTATGGGGACATCAAATCATGGCTACACCTTC. This gives the protein CASSMGTSNHGYTF.

In nucleotides, the CDR3 is TGTGCCAGCAGTTACGGCGCCTGGGGCAATCAGCCCCAGCATTTT. This translates into CASSYGAWGNQPQHF. This chain uses TRBV6-6 with TRBJ1-5, with D unresolved. Germline V CDR1 and CDR2: MNHNY, SVGAGI (reference sequence). The CDR3 sequence is 15 residues long. The germline V and J ends were trimmed by 2 bases and 2 bases, with 10 bases remaining between them.